One and the same sample provided the 18 T cell receptor beta chains below, sequenced in a study of blood T cell repertoires in COVID-19. Profiling relied on immunoSEQ multiplex PCR, and the TCRdb table lists in-frame clones only, not all of them. This repertoire shows under 200,000 clones, approximately 83% found once; its top ten account for about a tenth. The sample taken for sequencing was peripheral blood. Receptor source: a woman of 80 years or more with active or convalescent COVID-19.

The J gene is TRBJ1-1, the V gene TRBV18; maybe TRBD1 (6 bases). Germline lookup yields CDR1 KGHSH and CDR2 LQKENI. Trimming shortened V by 5 bases and J by 5 bases, and 18 bases separated the two germline ends. The CDR3 has 15 residues. CDR3 in amino acids: CASSFENRATTEAFF. The CDR3 region has the DNA TGTGCCAGCTCATTCGAAAACAGGGCAACGACTGAAGCTTTCTTT.

The genes are TRBV24-1 and TRBJ2-1; 9 nucleotides align to TRBD1. The ends lost 3 bases at V and 2 bases at J; junction bases unmatched: 1. The germline gives CDR1 KGHDR, CDR2 SFDVKD. CDR3 length equals 15 residues. The DNA for the CDR3 is TGTGCCACCAGTGATACAGGGGGCGCCTACAATGAGCAGTTCTTC. This encodes CATSDTGGAYNEQFF.

The chain combines TRBV3-1 (or the pseudogene TRBV3-2) with TRBJ1-1, with 8 nucleotides matching TRBD1. The V gene end was trimmed by 4 bases and the J gene end by 1 base; junction bases not matched to a gene: 11. The length of the CDR3 is 17 residues. Germline V lookup: CDR1 LGHDT, CDR2 YNNKEL (reference sequence). CDR3 region: CASSLGEPGTGNTEAFF. The CDR3 nucleotides are TGTGCCAGCAGCCTTGGGGAGCCCGGGACAGGGAACACTGAAGCTTTCTTT.

This chain connects TRBV6-5 to TRBJ1-1, with D possibly being TRBD1 (5 bases). The CDR3 totals 14 residues. Per the germline V gene, CDR1 is MNHEY and CDR2 is SVGAGI. The V and J ends lost 2 bases and 3 bases respectively, with 10 bases between them. Here the CDR3 DNA reads TGTGCCAGCAGTTACAGGGGTGTCGACACTGAAGCTTTCTTT. Translated: CASSYRGVDTEAFF.

This clone was counted a few times. V is TRBV29-1 and J is TRBJ1-1, with TRBD1 identical over 7 bases. The CDR3 spans 11 residues. V lost 0 bases and J lost 11; bases outside the gene matches: 3. Germline lookup yields CDR1 SQVTM and CDR2 ANQGSEA. The CDR3 loop is CSVEDAGGAFF. CDR3 DNA sequence: TGCAGCGTTGAAGATGCAGGGGGGGCTTTCTTT.

The V and J genes are TRBV29-1 and TRBJ2-5; TRBD1 agrees at 7 bases. Germline trimming cut 7 bases from V and 4 bases from J; bases unmatched to any gene: 3. The germline gives CDR1 SQVTM, CDR2 ANQGSEA. The CDR3 consists of 11 residues. The CDR3, as DNA: TGCAGCGCCCGACAGGGAGAGACCCAGTACTTC. The encoded protein is CSARQGETQYF.

The CDR3 DNA sequence: TGTGCCAGTAGTATACGCCGGACAGGGAGCTTTGTCGATACGCAGTATTTT. Translated: CASSIRRTGSFVDTQYF. The V call is TRBV19, the J call TRBJ2-3, with 8 bases lining up with TRBD1. V dropped 2 bases and J dropped 6; count of bases not matched to a gene: 13. Germline CDR1 reads LNHDA; CDR2 reads SQIVND (reference sequence). The CDR3 consists of 17 residues.

V and J are TRBV29-1 and TRBJ2-3; D possibly corresponds to TRBD1 (6 bases). The ends were cut back, 3 bases at V and 2 bases at J, with 15 bases in the middle. The germline CDR1 and CDR2 sequences are SQVTM and ANQGSEA. The CDR3 is 15 amino acids. CDR3: CSVEGAIPVTDTQYF. The CDR3 nucleotides read TGCAGCGTTGAGGGGGCAATACCCGTCACAGATACGCAGTATTTT.

The V and J genes are TRBV4-3 and TRBJ2-5; a weak D match, TRBD2 (6 bases). Trimming removed 2 bases from V and 0 bases from J, with 13 bases in between. Germline CDR1 and CDR2: LGHNA and YSLEER. This CDR3 contains 16 residues. For the CDR3, the DNA is TGCGCCAGCAGCCAAAGGGACTCCTTTTACCAAGAGACCCAGTACTTC. It yields the protein CASSQRDSFYQETQYF.

The chain carries TRBV3-1 (or the pseudogene TRBV3-2) and TRBJ1-5, with 12 bases lining up with TRBD1. The J segment lost 11 bases and the V segment lost 0 bases, leaving 5 bases of the junction unmatched. The CDR3 extends over 15 amino acids. Germline V gene data show CDR1 as LGHDT and CDR2 as YNNKEL (reference sequence). CDR3 loop: CASSQELGQGAAQHF. The CDR3 DNA is TGTGCCAGCAGCCAAGAATTGGGACAGGGGGCAGCCCAGCATTTT.

This clone is a singleton in its sample. The rearrangement joins TRBV7-2 to TRBJ2-7; 8 nucleotides agree with TRBD1. V was clipped by 5 bases and J by 3 bases; unmatched bases: 6. The CDR3 covers 14 residues. CDR1 is SGHTA and CDR2 is FQGNSA in the germline V gene. Here the CDR3 DNA reads TGTGCCAGCAGCCCACGGACAGGGTTCTACGAGCAGTACTTC. Residues: CASSPRTGFYEQYF.

The J gene is TRBJ2-7, the V gene TRBV19; 7 bases line up with TRBD1. In germline, CDR1 is LNHDA, CDR2 SQIVND (reference sequence). The ends lost 4 bases at V and 3 bases at J; junction bases unmatched: 9. This CDR3 region has 15 residues. The CDR3 DNA reads as TGTGCCAGTAGTACGCCGGGACAGAAACGCTACGAGCAGTACTTC. Translation: CASSTPGQKRYEQYF.

This chain uses TRBV5-4 with TRBJ1-1; D is ambiguous. The V gene lost 2 bases and the J gene lost 11 bases, with 10 bases spanning the gap. This CDR3 is 11 amino acids long. In germline, CDR1 is SGHNT, CDR2 YYREEE (reference sequence). The CDR3 reads CASSFLGRAFF. For the CDR3, the DNA is TGTGCCAGCAGCTTCCTAGGGAGGGCTTTCTTT.

This sequence joins TRBV27 and TRBJ2-2; tentative D call: TRBD2 (6 bases). Per germline, CDR1 MNHEY and CDR2 SMNVEV (reference sequence). The ends were cut back, 5 bases at V and 5 bases at J, with 18 bases in the middle. This CDR3 comprises 16 residues. CDR3 bases: TGTGCCAGCAGTCTAGACTCCATGCGGGGAACCGGGGAGCTGTTTTTT. It codes for CASSLDSMRGTGELFF.

J is TRBJ2-7 and V is TRBV14; 7 nucleotides line up with TRBD2. The CDR3 length is 14 residues. Trimming took 4 bases from V and 0 from J; bases not matched to a gene: 3. Germline CDR1 is SGHDN and CDR2 is FVKESK. The CDR3, as DNA: TGTGCCAGCAGCCGGGGGGGGAACTCCTACGAGCAGTACTTC. It specifies CASSRGGNSYEQYF.

This chain uses TRBV25-1 with TRBJ1-2; the D gene is possibly TRBD1 (5 bases). Germline values: CDR1 MGHDK, CDR2 SYGVNS. V lost 2 bases and J 5 bases, leaving 9 bases between the germline ends. The CDR3 covers 13 residues. In nucleotides, the CDR3 is TGTGCCAGCAGTGAAGCGACAGCTTATGGCTACACCTTC. Its translation is CASSEATAYGYTF.

The genes are TRBV7-6 and TRBJ1-2; D gene uncertain. V was trimmed by 1 base and J by 7 bases, leaving 16 bases between them. Germline V gene lookup returns CDR1 SGHVS and CDR2 FNYEAQ. The CDR3 consists of 15 residues. CDR3 in amino acids: CASSLGPAGGFGYTF. CDR3 DNA: TGTGCCAGCAGCTTAGGTCCGGCGGGTGGTTTTGGCTACACCTTC.

The chain combines TRBV28 with TRBJ2-5; 12 positions agree with TRBD2. Germline CDR1 MDHEN, CDR2 SYDVKM. The CDR3 has 16 amino acids. The V and J ends lost 4 bases and 8 bases, in that order; junction bases with no gene match: 11. The CDR3 spells CASSSIRTSGTSTQYF. In DNA, the CDR3 is TGTGCCAGCAGTTCTATTCGGACTAGCGGGACTAGTACCCAGTACTTC. Based on the CDR3 plus reference TRBV28 and TRBJ2-5, the full variable domain is DVKVTQSSRYLVKRTGEKVFLECVQDMDHENMFWYRQDPGLGLRLIYFSYDVKMKEKGDIPEGYSVSREKKERFSLILESASTNQTSMYLCASSSIRTSGTSTQYFGPGTRLLVL.